One sample yielded the 17 T cell receptor beta chains listed below, sequenced in a study of cytomegalovirus exposure and HLA in healthy donors (dated 2017 in TCRdb). Library generation was performed with the immunoSEQ multiplex PCR assay. For the multiplex PCR, a mixture combining 60 forward primers for TCR Vbeta segments and 13 reverse primers for TCR Jbeta segments was used. What TCRdb holds here is the immuneACCESS table cut down to in-frame rearrangements. Part of the clones is not present; checked against another copy, under half of the missing clones reflect an unresolved V gene, and the others are unexplained. The sample's table covers about 160,000 clones. The ten top clones hold 1% to 1.5% of the sample. What was sequenced was PBMCs. The receptor set was obtained from a woman aged 55 to 70 in good health and CMV-seronegative.

The chain employs TRBV7-2 and TRBJ1-5, with a weak D call TRBD1 (5 bases). V lost 5 bases to trimming and J lost 3 bases, with 17 bases between them. The CDR3 runs to 16 residues. Germline lookup yields CDR1 SGHTA and CDR2 FQGNSA. The CDR3 spells CASSTTGEGPNQPQHF. The DNA of the CDR3 is TGTGCCAGCAGCACCACAGGCGAAGGGCCCAATCAGCCCCAGCATTTT.

The chain combines TRBV29-1 with TRBJ2-1, with D possibly TRBD2 on 6 matching bases. Trimming shortened V by 7 bases and J by 4 bases, and 8 bases separated the two germline ends. Germline V gives CDR1 SQVTM, CDR2 ANQGSEA. This CDR3 region has 11 residues. The CDR3 region is CSGTKYNEQFF. In DNA, the CDR3 is TGCAGCGGGACTAAATACAATGAGCAGTTCTTC.

V usage is TRBV5-5 and J usage is TRBJ1-1; D is ambiguous. The CDR3 sequence is 15 residues long. Germline loops: CDR1 SGHKS, CDR2 YYEKEE (reference sequence). V was clipped by 2 bases and J by 6 bases, with 17 bases between them. CDR3 residues: CASSFRSGKVSEAFF. CDR3 in DNA: TGTGCCAGCAGCTTCCGATCGGGTAAAGTCTCTGAAGCTTTCTTT.

The V call is TRBV27, the J call TRBJ1-2; 7 bases match TRBD1. The germline V gene encodes CDR1 MNHEY and CDR2 SMNVEV (reference sequence). J was trimmed by 8 bases and V by 5 bases; bases with no gene match: 14. This CDR3 spans 15 amino acids. The CDR3 sequence is CASSPLVTGVGGYTF. Here the CDR3 DNA reads TGTGCCAGCAGTCCACTAGTAACAGGGGTGGGAGGCTACACCTTC.

This chain connects TRBV7-9 to TRBJ2-1, with D possibly TRBD1 on 5 matching bases. The CDR3 has 15 amino acids. The V end was cut by 1 base, the J end by 12 bases, with 19 bases between. Germline CDR1 and CDR2: SEHNR and FQNEAQ (reference sequence). CDR3 residues: CASSLVTVPRGGQFF. CDR3 bases: TGTGCCAGCAGCTTAGTGACAGTTCCCCGCGGTGGGCAGTTCTTC.

The V gene is TRBV5-4, the J gene TRBJ2-1; TRBD2 matches 8 bases. In germline, CDR1 is SGHNT, CDR2 YYREEE (reference sequence). The CDR3 totals 14 residues. V shed 4 bases and J 6 bases; nucleotides not matched to a gene: 6. The CDR3 nucleotides are TGTGCCAGCAGCCCCCGGGGGGGTTCCAATGAGCAGTTCTTC. Its protein is CASSPRGGSNEQFF.

The chain links TRBV4-2 to TRBJ2-7; a weak D match, TRBD2 (5 bases). V was clipped by 0 bases and J by 0 bases, with 6 bases between them. The CDR3 is 14 amino acids. From germline, CDR1 is LGHNA and CDR2 YNFKEQ. The CDR3 DNA sequence: TGTGCCAGCAGCCAAGATCGGGACTCCTACGAGCAGTACTTC. Its translation: CASSQDRDSYEQYF.

Here the CDR3 reads CASSSRQGREKLFF. CDR3 sequence (DNA): TGTGCCAGCAGTAGTCGACAGGGGCGGGAAAAACTGTTTTTT. The J gene is TRBJ1-4, the V gene TRBV6-5; 8 positions match TRBD1. The CDR3 extends over 14 amino acids. The germline gives CDR1 MNHEY, CDR2 SVGAGI. J gave up 8 bases and V 5 bases, and 7 bases lay outside the gene matches.

The V and J genes are TRBV5-6 and TRBJ1-1; D gene uncertain. V gave up 1 base and J gave up 1 base, with 5 bases separating them. The CDR3 covers 13 residues. In germline, CDR1 is SGHDT, CDR2 YYEEEE. The CDR3 sequence is CASSLRQNTEAFF. The CDR3 DNA follows: TGTGCCAGCAGCTTGAGACAGAACACTGAAGCTTTCTTT.

Concerning this clone: Mismatch with germline at one junction end may stem from a read error. The chain carries TRBV2 and TRBJ2-7; 9 bases agree with TRBD1. Per the germline V gene, CDR1 is SNHLY and CDR2 is FYNNEI. The CDR3 length is 15 residues. The DNA of the CDR3 is TGTGCCAGCAGGGAAGGACAGGGGCCTACCTACGAGCAGTACTTC. Its translation: CASREGQGPTYEQYF.

V usage is TRBV6-1 and J usage is TRBJ1-5; possible D gene TRBD1, 6 bases. Trimming cost V 9 bases and J 2 bases, with 17 bases left between them. The germline V gene has CDR1 MNHNS and CDR2 SASEGT. The CDR3 length is 15 residues. The CDR3 sequence is CASSWTDSGNQPQHF. CDR3 coding DNA: TGTGCCAGTTCGTGGACAGACTCAGGCAATCAGCCCCAGCATTTT.

The chain combines TRBV6-6 with TRBJ1-4, with a tentative D call TRBD1 (5 bases). CDR1 is MNHNY and CDR2 is SVGAGI in the germline V gene (reference sequence). V was shortened by 4 bases and J by 6 bases, with 12 bases between the two germline ends. This CDR3 is 14 amino acids long. CDR3 loop: CASSSQEIDEKLFF. The CDR3 coding sequence is TGTGCCAGCAGTTCACAGGAGATAGATGAAAAACTGTTTTTT.

The genes are TRBV6-1 and TRBJ2-1, with 10 bases identical to TRBD2. The CDR3 spans 15 residues. Unmatched junction bases numbered 9, after V lost 5 bases and J lost 8 bases. CDR1 and CDR2 from the germline V gene are MNHNS and SASEGT. The CDR3 here is CASSTSGTSDDEQFF. In DNA form, the CDR3 reads TGTGCCAGCAGTACTTCCGGGACTAGCGATGATGAGCAGTTCTTC.

The CDR3 loop reads CASSQGVQGSSTDTQYF. Written as DNA, the CDR3 is TGCGCCAGCAGCCAAGGAGTACAGGGGTCTAGCACAGATACGCAGTATTTT. The chain combines TRBV4-1 with TRBJ2-3; 7 bases fit TRBD1. This CDR3 is built from 17 residues. Looked up from germline, CDR1 is MGHRA and CDR2 is YSYEKL. The V and J ends lost 1 base and 0 bases, in that order; junction bases with no gene match: 7.

The J gene is TRBJ1-2, the V gene TRBV14; 8 nucleotides match TRBD1. Germline V gene data show CDR1 as SGHDN and CDR2 as FVKESK. This CDR3 region has 14 residues. With V trimmed by 3 bases and J by 6 bases, 6 bases remained unmatched. The CDR3 loop is CASSHRSGGNGYTF. The CDR3 coding sequence is TGTGCCAGCAGCCACCGATCAGGGGGCAATGGCTACACCTTC.

A remark on this clone: This sample includes further DNA sequences coding for the same CDR3. This chain links TRBV7-3 with TRBJ2-5, with 9 positions matching TRBD2. The CDR3 contains 15 residues. V lost 1 base and J lost 5; bases outside the gene matches: 5. Germline V gene lookup returns CDR1 SGHTA and CDR2 FQGTGA. The CDR3 loop is CASSLSGGAGETQYF. The CDR3 DNA reads as TGTGCCAGCAGCTTAAGCGGGGGGGCTGGGGAGACCCAGTACTTC.

The J gene is TRBJ1-2, the V gene TRBV4-3; 9 nucleotides agree with TRBD1. The CDR3 loop spans 17 amino acids. The junction had 8 bases not matched to a gene; V was cut back by 1 base and J by 2 bases. Per germline, CDR1 LGHNA and CDR2 YSLEER. DNA of the CDR3: TGCGCCAGCAGCCAAGCTCTGGAGACAGGGGGAAACTATGGCTACACCTTC. This encodes CASSQALETGGNYGYTF.